Presented here are 26 T cell receptor beta chains from one specimen sequenced in a study of cytomegalovirus exposure and HLA in healthy donors. The method was immunoSEQ multiplex PCR; TCRdb's version includes in-frame clones alone and lacks a portion of them. The repertoire has 200,000 or so clones, approximately 80% of them found once; the top ten carry around an eighth. The source material was PBMCs. The receptors stem from a young woman in good health and CMV-seropositive.

In this sample, this clone turned up a few times. The chain is built from TRBV5-1 and TRBJ2-7; no firm D call. The V gene's germline CDR1 is SGHRS and CDR2 YFSETQ. The CDR3 length is 15 residues. With 5 bases removed from V and 7 bases from J, the gap between germline ends came to 22 bases. The CDR3: CASRFSAGFSLEQYF. CDR3 DNA: TGCGCCAGCAGGTTTTCCGCCGGTTTCTCCCTGGAGCAGTACTTC.

This chain uses TRBV18 with TRBJ2-2, with D possibly matching TRBD1 (6 bases). The CDR3 runs 16 residues. V dropped 2 bases and J dropped 0 bases, with 10 bases sitting between them. Germline CDR1 reads KGHSH; CDR2 reads LQKENI. CDR3 sequence reads: CASSPATGSNTGELFF. The CDR3 DNA sequence: TGTGCCAGCTCACCAGCAACAGGGTCGAACACCGGGGAGCTGTTTTTT. The full variable domain, completed using reference TRBV18 and TRBJ2-2, is NAGVMQNPRHLVRRRGQEARLRCSPMKGHSHVYWYRQLPEEGLKFMVYLQKENIIDESGMPKERFSAEFPKEGPSILRIQQVVRGDSAAYFCASSPATGSNTGELFFGEGSRLTVL.

The gene calls are TRBV29-1 and TRBJ1-2; 7 positions match TRBD1. The CDR3 has 14 residues. Germline V gene lookup returns CDR1 SQVTM and CDR2 ANQGSEA. V lost 6 bases, J lost 8 bases, and 15 bases stayed unmatched. The CDR3 sequence: CSVRPASTGTGYTF. DNA for the CDR3: TGCAGCGTCCGACCCGCTTCGACAGGGACCGGCTACACCTTC. Supplemented by reference TRBV29-1 and TRBJ1-2, the full variable domain reads SAVISQKPSRDICQRGTSLTIQCQVDSQVTMMFWYRQQPGQSLTLIATANQGSEATYESGFVIDKFPISRPNLTFSTLTVSNMSPEDSSIYLCSVRPASTGTGYTFGSGTRLTVV.

This sequence joins TRBV7-9 and TRBJ2-1; tentatively, D is TRBD1 (5 bases). This CDR3 comprises 13 residues. Per the germline V gene, CDR1 is SEHNR and CDR2 is FQNEAQ (reference sequence). V was shortened by 3 bases and J by 7 bases, with 10 bases between the two germline ends. The chain's CDR3 is CASSFAGSNEQFF. The CDR3, as DNA: TGTGCCAGCAGCTTCGCAGGGTCGAATGAGCAGTTCTTC.

The chain joins TRBV30 to TRBJ2-5, with a weak D call TRBD1 (6 bases). V was shortened by 3 bases and J by 2 bases, with 16 bases between the two germline ends. The CDR3 runs to 15 residues. The germline V gene has CDR1 GTSNPN and CDR2 SVGIG (reference sequence). CDR3 amino acids: CAWSAPRTAQETQYF. The CDR3 DNA reads TGTGCCTGGAGCGCACCCCGGACAGCACAAGAGACCCAGTACTTC. Filled out from reference TRBV30 and TRBJ2-5, the complete variable domain reads SQTIHQWPATLVQPVGSPLSLECTVEGTSNPNLYWYRQAAGRGLQLLFYSVGIGQISSEVPQNLSASRPQDRQFILSSKKLLLSDSGFYLCAWSAPRTAQETQYFGPGTRLLVL.

The rearrangement uses TRBV30 and TRBJ2-1; TRBD2 is a possible D gene (5 bases). Per the germline V gene, CDR1 is GTSNPN and CDR2 is SVGIG (reference sequence). V lost 3 bases, J lost 4 bases, and 19 bases lay in between. This CDR3 spans 16 amino acids. The CDR3 loop is CAWRGFNGISYNEQFF. For the CDR3, the DNA is TGTGCCTGGAGGGGTTTTAACGGGATAAGTTACAATGAGCAGTTCTTC.

This clone has just a few counts. V usage is TRBV27 and J usage is TRBJ1-5; no definite D call. CDR1 MNHEY and CDR2 SMNVEV come from the germline V gene (reference sequence). The ends were cut back, 7 bases at V and 6 bases at J, with 19 bases in the middle. The CDR3 is 15 amino acids. Here the CDR3 DNA reads TGTGCCAGCATGACTGCGGATGGAGTGGGTCAGCCCCAGCATTTT. It is translated as CASMTADGVGQPQHF.

The J gene is TRBJ1-5, the V gene TRBV2, with TRBD1 identical over 10 bases. V shed 5 bases and J 4 bases; nucleotides not matched to a gene: 5. CDR1 SNHLY and CDR2 FYNNEI come from the germline V gene. This CDR3 has 15 residues. The DNA of the CDR3 is TGTGCCAGCAGTACCAGGGGACAGGGGAATCAGCCCCAGCATTTT. Amino acids: CASSTRGQGNQPQHF.

J is TRBJ2-1 and V is TRBV5-4; D unresolved. This CDR3 region has 16 residues. Germline CDR1 is SGHNT and CDR2 is YYREEE (reference sequence). The V end was cut by 0 bases, the J end by 0 bases, with 10 bases between. CDR3 sequence: CASSLETVSSYNEQFF. CDR3 nucleotides: TGTGCCAGCAGCTTGGAGACTGTGAGCTCCTACAATGAGCAGTTCTTC. The full variable domain, in which reference TRBV5-4 and TRBJ2-1 provide the parts outside the CDR3, is ETGVTQSPTHLIKTRGQQVTLRCSSQSGHNTVSWYQQALGQGPQFIFQYYREEENGRGNFPPRFSGLQFPNYSSELNVNALELDDSALYLCASSLETVSSYNEQFFGPGTRLTVL.

This chain connects TRBV5-1 to TRBJ2-3; D is perhaps TRBD2 (5 bases). CDR1 is SGHRS and CDR2 is YFSETQ in the germline V gene. The length of the CDR3 is 14 residues. V lost 2 bases to trimming and J lost 2 bases, with 9 bases between them. The chain's CDR3 is CASSFGGFTDTQYF. CDR3 in DNA: TGCGCCAGCAGCTTCGGCGGGTTCACAGATACGCAGTATTTT.

The chain uses TRBV6-1 and TRBJ1-2; 7 nucleotides agree with TRBD1. Germline CDR1 is MNHNS and CDR2 is SASEGT. This CDR3 spans 16 amino acids. The ends lost 3 bases at V and 3 bases at J; junction bases unmatched: 10. CDR3 in amino acids: CASSEFQGGLYYGYTF. CDR3 in DNA: TGTGCCAGCAGTGAGTTCCAGGGGGGCCTCTACTATGGCTACACCTTC.

On this clone itself: Different DNA sequences within this sample yield the same CDR3. CDR3 DNA sequence: TGTGCCAGCAGTTTCCGGAGCTCCTACGAGCAGTACTTC. It is translated as CASSFRSSYEQYF. The gene calls are TRBV27 and TRBJ2-7; D ambiguous. CDR3 size: 13 residues. The germline CDR1 and CDR2 sequences are MNHEY and SMNVEV (reference sequence). The V end was cut by 3 bases, the J end by 0 bases, with 6 bases between.

The chain carries TRBV27 and TRBJ2-5; TRBD2 agrees at 12 bases. Looked up from germline, CDR1 is MNHEY and CDR2 is SMNVEV (reference sequence). Unmatched junction bases numbered 11, after V lost 2 bases and J lost 4 bases. CDR3 length equals 18 residues. DNA for the CDR3: TGTGCCAGCAGTTTACGGGCCGGGGCTAGCGGGAGGGTAGAGACCCAGTACTTC. Translation: CASSLRAGASGRVETQYF.

This clone was seen a single time. The rearrangement links TRBV6-5 to TRBJ2-3, with 11 bases fitting TRBD2. The germline gives CDR1 MNHEY, CDR2 SVGAGI. The CDR3 is 15 amino acids. The J segment lost 3 bases and the V segment lost 7 bases, leaving 6 bases of the junction unmatched. This CDR3 is CASTPTSGKTDTQYF. The CDR3 DNA sequence: TGTGCCAGCACCCCGACTAGCGGGAAGACAGATACGCAGTATTTT.

The CDR3 coding sequence is TGTGCCAGCAGCCCCAGGACTAGCGGAGGCTACAATGAGCAGTTCTTC. It yields the protein CASSPRTSGGYNEQFF. The V gene is TRBV7-9, the J gene TRBJ2-1; 10 bases map to TRBD2. This CDR3 has 16 amino acids. Trimming at V came to 5 bases and at J to 3 bases, leaving 7 bases not matched to a gene. CDR1 is SEHNR and CDR2 is FQNEAQ in the germline V gene (reference sequence).

V gene TRBV7-9 combines with J gene TRBJ2-1; 12 nucleotides match TRBD2. Per the germline V gene, CDR1 is SEHNR and CDR2 is FQNEAQ (reference sequence). CDR3 length: 15 amino acids. V was clipped by 2 bases and J by 10 bases; unmatched bases: 6. The CDR3 DNA is TGTGCCAGCAGCTTACTAGCGGGAGGGGCGGAAGAGCAGTTCTTC. It specifies CASSLLAGGAEEQFF. Drawing the rest from reference TRBV7-9 and TRBJ2-1, the complete variable domain is DTGVSQNPRHKITKRGQNVTFRCDPISEHNRLYWYRQTLGQGPEFLTYFQNEAQLEKSRLLSDRFSAERPKGSFSTLEIQRTEQGDSAMYLCASSLLAGGAEEQFFGPGTRLTVL.

This clone showed up just once. This chain joins TRBV5-1 and TRBJ1-1; a weak D match, TRBD1 (5 bases). Germline V gene sequence: CDR1 SGHRS, CDR2 YFSETQ. V gave up 1 base and J gave up 0 bases, with 16 bases separating them. The CDR3 runs 17 residues. The CDR3 DNA is TGCGCCAGCAGCTTGAGGCGGACATCGGACATGAACACTGAAGCTTTCTTT. It encodes CASSLRRTSDMNTEAFF.

The rearrangement uses TRBV6-1 and TRBJ2-7, with 7 positions matching TRBD2. The CDR3 is 15 residues long. The germline V gene encodes CDR1 MNHNS and CDR2 SASEGT. Unmatched junction bases numbered 10, after V lost 6 bases and J lost 2 bases. The chain's CDR3 is CASSGRTRGAYEQYF. The CDR3 nucleotides are TGTGCCAGCAGCGGAAGGACTAGGGGAGCCTACGAGCAGTACTTC.

This chain links TRBV30 with TRBJ2-7; 8 bases fit TRBD2. The length of the CDR3 is 11 residues. Trimming took 3 bases from V and 10 from J; bases not matched to a gene: 5. CDR1 is GTSNPN, CDR2 SVGIG, per germline (reference sequence). The DNA for the CDR3 is TGTGCCTGGAGCACCGGGGGGGCCCAGTACTTC. It translates to CAWSTGGAQYF.

This clone was counted once. The V and J genes are TRBV5-4 and TRBJ2-3; perhaps TRBD2 as D (5 bases). Germline V gene sequence: CDR1 SGHNT, CDR2 YYREEE (reference sequence). V was cut by 4 bases and J by 6 bases, with 21 bases left in between. The CDR3 sequence is 16 residues long. The DNA of the CDR3 is TGTGCCAGCAGCCCGCCCCTCCCCGTTAGCGCGGATACGCAGTATTTT. Its translation: CASSPPLPVSADTQYF.

This sequence joins TRBV4-2 and TRBJ2-1; the D gene is possibly TRBD1 (6 bases). The CDR3 sequence is 16 residues long. Trimming stripped 1 base from V and 8 bases from J, with 18 bases between. Germline loops: CDR1 LGHNA, CDR2 YNFKEQ. The CDR3 loop reads CASSQGRQVSLDEQFF. The CDR3 DNA reads TGTGCCAGCAGCCAAGGTCGACAGGTAAGCCTGGATGAGCAGTTCTTC.

V and J are TRBV15 and TRBJ2-1, with 8 bases matching TRBD2. CDR3 length: 15 residues. Germline lookup yields CDR1 LNHNV and CDR2 YYDKDF (reference sequence). The V and J ends lost 3 bases and 3 bases, in that order; junction bases with no gene match: 4. The CDR3 here is CATSRDSGGYNEQFF. Here the CDR3 DNA reads TGTGCCACCAGCAGGGACAGCGGGGGCTACAATGAGCAGTTCTTC.

This clone was recorded only once. V and J are TRBV11-3 and TRBJ2-1; D is uncertain. Germline-derived CDR1 and CDR2 are SGHNT and YENEEA. Deletions cut 2 bases from V and 6 bases from J, with 5 bases between. This CDR3 is built from 12 residues. The CDR3 region has the DNA TGTGCCAGCAGCTTAAACGGCAATGAGCAGTTCTTC. Protein product: CASSLNGNEQFF. The variable domain in full, completed from reference TRBV11-3 and TRBJ2-1, reads EAGVVQSPRYKIIEKKQPVAFWCNPISGHNTLYWYLQNLGQGPELLIRYENEEAVDDSQLPKDRFSAERLKGVDSTLKIQPAELGDSAVYLCASSLNGNEQFFGPGTRLTVL.

There are a few counts of this clone. The gene calls are TRBV18 and TRBJ2-7, with D maybe TRBD2 (5 bases). CDR1 and CDR2 from the germline V gene are KGHSH and LQKENI. The CDR3 loop spans 15 amino acids. V lost 6 bases to trimming and J lost 2 bases, with 17 bases between them. This chain's CDR3 is CASSQEGVKAYEQYF. In DNA form, the CDR3 reads TGTGCCAGCTCCCAAGAGGGAGTGAAGGCCTACGAGCAGTACTTC.

The chain has TRBV6-5 and TRBJ2-2, with 7 bases that match TRBD1. V lost 3 bases, J lost 4 bases, and 8 bases stayed unmatched. The germline CDR1 and CDR2 sequences are MNHEY and SVGAGI. This CDR3 comprises 16 residues. CDR3 sequence (DNA): TGTGCCAGCAGTTATAGACAGGGTTATGCCACCGGGGAGCTGTTTTTT. This gives the protein CASSYRQGYATGELFF.

The chain combines TRBV29-1 with TRBJ2-2, with D maybe TRBD1 (6 bases). Germline CDR1 and CDR2: SQVTM and ANQGSEA. The CDR3 extends over 14 amino acids. The V end lost 4 bases, the J end lost 4 bases, and 13 bases lay between the germline ends. CDR3 amino acids: CSVVGQGSTGELFF. The DNA for the CDR3 is TGCAGCGTTGTGGGGCAGGGGTCCACCGGGGAGCTGTTTTTT.